This T cell receptor beta chain emerged from a study of blood T cell repertoires in COVID-19. The overall study: Sites in the United States, Italy and Spain provided acute and convalescent COVID-19 samples. The analysed material was cDNA or gDNA that came from T cells, B-cell-depleted T cells, or PBMCs.

Profiled with immunoSEQ multiplex PCR; TCRdb holds only in-frame clones, not every one. The profile shows about 220,000 clones, approximately 78% of them singletons. Seattle patients were enrolled while actively infected and followed longitudinally. The receptor's source is a woman between 70 and 85 years old with COVID-19, enrolled during active disease. The sequencing input was peripheral blood.

The CDR3 is CASTQGGGSHQPQHF. The DNA for the CDR3 is TGTGCCAGCACTCAAGGGGGAGGGTCCCATCAGCCCCAGCATTTT. The V and J genes are TRBV7-2 and TRBJ1-5; D is possibly TRBD1 (6 bases). The CDR3 loop spans 15 amino acids. Looked up from germline, CDR1 is SGHTA and CDR2 is FQGNSA. V was trimmed by 7 bases and J by 5 bases, leaving 18 bases between them. Full variable domain (rest looked up from reference TRBV7-2 and TRBJ1-5): GAGVSQSPSNKVTEKGKDVELRCDPISGHTALYWYRQSLGQGLEFLIYFQGNSAPDKSGLPSDRFSAERTGGSVSTLTIQRTQQEDSAVYLCASTQGGGSHQPQHFGDGTRLSIL.